This T cell receptor (beta chain) was identified in a study of kidney transplant recipient with SARS-CoV-2 infection. The table lists this clonotype with many counts. TCRdb independently ran MiXCR on the reads; one entry per CDR3 protein. The sample lists roughly 230,000 distinct CDR3 sequences; less than 35% were seen once. Sequenced material: a blood sample, taken at baseline and on roughly day 110 from a kidney transplant recipient. The source is a male patient aged 25-45 years who had COVID-19 and was a kidney transplant recipient. The graft donor may have given rise to some T cells.

CDR3 region: CASSSTGAMNTEAFF. The CDR3 nucleotides read TGCGCCAGCAGCTCAACAGGGGCCATGAACACTGAAGCTTTCTTT. The chain couples TRBV5-1 to TRBJ1-1; TRBD1 aligns across 7 bases. Germline CDR1 is SGHRS and CDR2 is YFSETQ. The CDR3 consists of 15 residues. V shed 3 bases, J shed 0 bases, and the junction held 5 bases outside the gene matches.